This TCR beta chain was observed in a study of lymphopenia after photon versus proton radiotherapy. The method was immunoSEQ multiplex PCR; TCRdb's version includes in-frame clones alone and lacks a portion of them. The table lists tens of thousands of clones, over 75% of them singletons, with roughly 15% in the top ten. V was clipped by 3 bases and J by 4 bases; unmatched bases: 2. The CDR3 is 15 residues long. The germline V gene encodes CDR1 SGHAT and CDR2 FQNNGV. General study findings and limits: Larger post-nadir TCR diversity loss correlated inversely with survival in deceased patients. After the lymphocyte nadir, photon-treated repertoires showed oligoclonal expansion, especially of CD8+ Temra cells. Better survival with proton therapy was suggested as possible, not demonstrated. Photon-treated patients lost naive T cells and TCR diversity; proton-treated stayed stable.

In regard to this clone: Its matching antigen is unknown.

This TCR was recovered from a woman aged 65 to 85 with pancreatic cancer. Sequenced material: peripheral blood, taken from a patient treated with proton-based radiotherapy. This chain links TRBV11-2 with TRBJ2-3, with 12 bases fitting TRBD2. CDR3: CASSFLAGGSDTQYF. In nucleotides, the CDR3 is TGTGCCAGCAGCTTCCTAGCGGGAGGGTCAGATACGCAGTATTTT.